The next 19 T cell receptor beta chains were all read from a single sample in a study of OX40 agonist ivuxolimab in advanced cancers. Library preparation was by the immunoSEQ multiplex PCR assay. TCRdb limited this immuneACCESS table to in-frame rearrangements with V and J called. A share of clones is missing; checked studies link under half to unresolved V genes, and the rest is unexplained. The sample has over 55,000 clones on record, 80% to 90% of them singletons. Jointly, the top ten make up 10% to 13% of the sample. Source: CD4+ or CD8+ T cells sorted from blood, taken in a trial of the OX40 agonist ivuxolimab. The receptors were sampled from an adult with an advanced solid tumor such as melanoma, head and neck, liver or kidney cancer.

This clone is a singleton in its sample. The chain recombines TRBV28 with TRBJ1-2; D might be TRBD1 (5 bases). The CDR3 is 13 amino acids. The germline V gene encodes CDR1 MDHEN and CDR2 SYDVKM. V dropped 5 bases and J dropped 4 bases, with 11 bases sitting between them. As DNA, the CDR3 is TGTGCCAGCAGTCCCTTTGGGGCCTATGGCTACACCTTC. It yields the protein CASSPFGAYGYTF.

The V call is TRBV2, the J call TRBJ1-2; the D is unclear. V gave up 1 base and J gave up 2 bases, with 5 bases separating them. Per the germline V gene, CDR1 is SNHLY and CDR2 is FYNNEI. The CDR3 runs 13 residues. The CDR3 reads CASSEGRNYGYTF. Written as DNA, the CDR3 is TGTGCCAGCAGTGAAGGGCGGAACTATGGCTACACCTTC.

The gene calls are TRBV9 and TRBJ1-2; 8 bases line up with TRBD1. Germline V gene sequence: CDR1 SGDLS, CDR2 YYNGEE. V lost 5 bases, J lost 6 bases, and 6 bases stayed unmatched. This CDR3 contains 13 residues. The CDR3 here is CASRRAGGNGYTF. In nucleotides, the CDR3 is TGTGCCAGCAGGCGGGCAGGGGGCAATGGCTACACCTTC.

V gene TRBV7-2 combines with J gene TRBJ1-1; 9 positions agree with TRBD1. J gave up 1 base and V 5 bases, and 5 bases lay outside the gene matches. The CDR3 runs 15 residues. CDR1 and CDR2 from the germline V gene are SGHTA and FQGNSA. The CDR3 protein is CASSPQGATNTEAFF. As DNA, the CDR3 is TGTGCCAGCAGCCCACAGGGGGCGACGAACACTGAAGCTTTCTTT. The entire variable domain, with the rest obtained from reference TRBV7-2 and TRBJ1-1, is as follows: GAGVSQSPSNKVTEKGKDVELRCDPISGHTALYWYRQSLGQGLEFLIYFQGNSAPDKSGLPSDRFSAERTGGSVSTLTIQRTQQEDSAVYLCASSPQGATNTEAFFGQGTRLTVV.

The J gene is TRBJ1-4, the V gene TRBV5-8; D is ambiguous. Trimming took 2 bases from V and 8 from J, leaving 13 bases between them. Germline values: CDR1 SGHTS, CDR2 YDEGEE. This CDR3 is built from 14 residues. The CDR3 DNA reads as TGTGCCAGCAGCTTCCTAGAGATGGGGGAAAAACTGTTTTTT. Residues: CASSFLEMGEKLFF.

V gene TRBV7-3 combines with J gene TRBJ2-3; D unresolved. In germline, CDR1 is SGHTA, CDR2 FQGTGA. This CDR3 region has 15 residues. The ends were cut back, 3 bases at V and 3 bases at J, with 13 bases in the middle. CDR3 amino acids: CASSLGNGGTDTQYF. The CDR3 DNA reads TGTGCCAGCAGCTTGGGCAATGGCGGAACAGATACGCAGTATTTT.

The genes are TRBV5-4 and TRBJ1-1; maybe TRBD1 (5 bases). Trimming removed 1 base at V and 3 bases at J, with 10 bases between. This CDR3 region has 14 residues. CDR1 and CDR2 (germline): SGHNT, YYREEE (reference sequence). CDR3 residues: CASSLYRKDTEAFF. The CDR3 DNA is TGTGCCAGCAGCTTGTACAGGAAGGACACTGAAGCTTTCTTT.

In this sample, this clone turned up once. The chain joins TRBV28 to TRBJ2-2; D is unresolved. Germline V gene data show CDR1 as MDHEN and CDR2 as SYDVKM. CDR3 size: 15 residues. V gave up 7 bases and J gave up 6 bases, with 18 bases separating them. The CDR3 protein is CASKRIEASAGELFF. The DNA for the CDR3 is TGTGCCAGCAAAAGGATCGAAGCGTCCGCCGGGGAGCTGTTTTTT.

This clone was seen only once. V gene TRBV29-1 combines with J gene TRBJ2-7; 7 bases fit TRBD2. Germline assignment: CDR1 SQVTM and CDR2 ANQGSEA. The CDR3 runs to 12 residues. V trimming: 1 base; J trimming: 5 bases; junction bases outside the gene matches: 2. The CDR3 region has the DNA TGCAGCGTTGAAGTGGGAGGGCACGAGCAGTACTTC. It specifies CSVEVGGHEQYF.

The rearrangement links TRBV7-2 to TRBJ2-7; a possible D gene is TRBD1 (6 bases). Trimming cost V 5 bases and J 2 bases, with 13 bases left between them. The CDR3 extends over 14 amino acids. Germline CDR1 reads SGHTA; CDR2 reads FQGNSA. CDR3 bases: TGTGCCAGCAGCACCTCGACAGGCCCCTACGAGCAGTACTTC. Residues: CASSTSTGPYEQYF.

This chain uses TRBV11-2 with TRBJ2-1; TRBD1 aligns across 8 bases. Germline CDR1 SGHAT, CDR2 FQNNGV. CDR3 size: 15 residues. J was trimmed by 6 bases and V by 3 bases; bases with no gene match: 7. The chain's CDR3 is CASSFGQGGSNEQFF. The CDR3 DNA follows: TGTGCCAGCAGCTTCGGACAGGGTGGTTCCAATGAGCAGTTCTTC.

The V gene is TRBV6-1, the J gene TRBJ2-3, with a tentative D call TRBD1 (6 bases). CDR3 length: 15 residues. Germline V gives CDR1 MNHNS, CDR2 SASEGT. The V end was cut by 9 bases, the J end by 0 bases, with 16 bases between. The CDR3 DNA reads TGTGCCAGTCTACAGGGAAAACCTAGCACAGATACGCAGTATTTT. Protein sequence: CASLQGKPSTDTQYF.

The CDR3 region has the DNA TGTGCCAGCAGCGTGAGGACTAGTGGACTGGGGGAGACCCAGTACTTC. It yields the protein CASSVRTSGLGETQYF. This chain connects TRBV9 to TRBJ2-5, with 7 bases fitting TRBD2. The CDR3 is 16 residues long. Germline values: CDR1 SGDLS, CDR2 YYNGEE. The V and J ends lost 2 bases and 5 bases, in that order; junction bases with no gene match: 12.

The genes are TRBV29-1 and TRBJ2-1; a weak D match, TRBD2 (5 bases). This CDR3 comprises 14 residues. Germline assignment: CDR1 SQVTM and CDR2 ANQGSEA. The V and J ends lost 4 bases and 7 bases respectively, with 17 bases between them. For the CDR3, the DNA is TGCAGCGTTGGGACGCTCGCGGGTAGTAATGAGCAGTTCTTC. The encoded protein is CSVGTLAGSNEQFF.

Written as DNA, the CDR3 is TGCGCCAGCAGCCAAGATAGGGCAGGGTGGGAGACCCAGTACTTC. Its protein is CASSQDRAGWETQYF. This sequence joins TRBV4-1 and TRBJ2-5; TRBD1 is a possible D gene (5 bases). This CDR3 region has 15 residues. V lost 0 bases to trimming and J lost 5 bases, with 13 bases between them. Per the germline V gene, CDR1 is MGHRA and CDR2 is YSYEKL.

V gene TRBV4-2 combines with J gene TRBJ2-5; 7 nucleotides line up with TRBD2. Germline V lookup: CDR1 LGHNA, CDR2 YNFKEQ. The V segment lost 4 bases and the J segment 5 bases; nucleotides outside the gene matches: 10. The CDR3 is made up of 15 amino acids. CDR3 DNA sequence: TGTGCCAGCAGCCTAGCGGCGGGAGTGATGGAGACCCAGTACTTC. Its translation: CASSLAAGVMETQYF.

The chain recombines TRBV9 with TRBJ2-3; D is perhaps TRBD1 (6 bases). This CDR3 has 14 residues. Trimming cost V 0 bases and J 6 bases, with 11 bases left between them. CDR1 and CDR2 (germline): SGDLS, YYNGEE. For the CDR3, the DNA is TGTGCCAGCAGCGTAGATTGGGGGCGGGATACGCAGTATTTT. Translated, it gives CASSVDWGRDTQYF.

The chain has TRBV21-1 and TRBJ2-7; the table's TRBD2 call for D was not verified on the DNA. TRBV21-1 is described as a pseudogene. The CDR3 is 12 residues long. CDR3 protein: CASSLRGNEQYF. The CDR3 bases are TGTGCCAGCAGCCTCCGGGGGAACGAGCAGTACTTC.

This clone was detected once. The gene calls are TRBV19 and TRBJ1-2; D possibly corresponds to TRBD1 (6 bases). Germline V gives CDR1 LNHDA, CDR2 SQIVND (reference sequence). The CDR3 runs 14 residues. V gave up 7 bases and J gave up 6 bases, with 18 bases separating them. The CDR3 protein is CASTYGVGGNGYTF. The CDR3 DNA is TGTGCCAGTACTTATGGTGTAGGGGGAAATGGCTACACCTTC.